The rows below give T cell receptor beta chains drawn from one sample of a study of blood T cell repertoires in COVID-19. Data came from immunoSEQ multiplex PCR; TCRdb stores just in-frame clones and leaves some out. The sample records fewer than 40,000 clones, over 75% being singletons. Material for sequencing was peripheral blood. These receptors were collected from a human donor in a cohort sampled during active COVID-19. The CDR3 runs from the conserved cysteine through the conserved F or W. D genes are given only for firm matches. A row's size may be missing; if present it is once, few, many or a size class.

cdr3_aa cdr3_nt v_call clone_size j_call d_call
CASSPPGQGVEQYF TGTGCCAGCAGCCCACCGGGACAGGGAGTCGAGCAGTACTTC TRBV5-6 - TRBJ2-7 TRBD1
CASRQQGWGPLHF TGTGCCAGCAGACAACAGGGGTGGGGACCCCTCCACTTT TRBV28 - TRBJ1-6 TRBD1
CASSVGRTTSGGETQYF TGTGCCAGCAGCGTAGGACGGACGACTAGCGGGGGTGAGACCCAGTACTTC TRBV7-3 - TRBJ2-5 TRBD2
CASSFRPGGTDTQYF TGTGCCAGCAGCTTCCGTCCGGGGGGCACAGATACGCAGTATTTT TRBV5-5 - TRBJ2-3 -
CASTGQKNTEAFF TGTGCCAGCACGGGACAAAAGAACACTGAAGCTTTCTTT TRBV6-5 - TRBJ1-1 -
CAISDRTAYNEQFF TGTGCCATCAGTGATAGAACAGCTTACAATGAGCAGTTCTTC TRBV10-3 few TRBJ2-1 -
CASSRGGMADTQYF TGTGCCAGCAGTAGAGGCGGGATGGCAGATACGCAGTATTTT TRBV4-2 - TRBJ2-3 -
CSPGTEDTQYF TGCAGCCCCGGGACAGAAGATACGCAGTATTTT TRBV29-1 - TRBJ2-3 TRBD1
CAWSAGQLGDTQYF TGTGCCTGGAGCGCCGGACAGCTCGGAGATACGCAGTATTTT TRBV30 - TRBJ2-3 -
CAWSPSEGNSPLHF TGTGCCTGGAGTCCTTCAGAGGGTAATTCACCCCTCCACTTT TRBV30 - TRBJ1-6 -
CASSAPGLASNEQFF TGTGCCAGCTCGGCACCGGGACTAGCGAGCAATGAGCAGTTCTTC TRBV27 - TRBJ2-1 TRBD2